This T cell receptor (beta chain) is drawn from a study of shared clonotypes between healthy human individuals. For the study at large: Participating donors consisted of two women and a few men aged 18 to 49. Overall study findings and caveats: Richness estimates generally favored naive over memory subsets.

An assay was performed, and its level was deep. The table came from immunoSEQ multiplex PCR; TCRdb's copy has only in-frame clones and leaves some out. The table includes 2 million to 3 million clones, 93% detected once. In the case of this clone: No antigen is known for it.

CDR1 is LGHNA and CDR2 is YSLEER in the germline V gene. The J segment lost 4 bases and the V segment lost 4 bases, leaving 6 bases of the junction unmatched. The CDR3 spans 15 residues. Each sample came from a Caucasian adult donor living in Nashville, Tennessee. Input material: naive CD4+ T cells from PBMCs. Subset defined: CD45RA+ positively selected. The chain recombines TRBV4-3 with TRBJ2-1, with 8 positions matching TRBD1. The TCR comes from a man aged 18 to 29 in good health. Some clones in this sample may be carry-over from other donors' samples. CDR3 sequence (DNA): TGCGCCAGCAGCCGGCGGACAGGGCCGTACAATGAGCAGTTCTTC. Protein sequence: CASSRRTGPYNEQFF.